Only a few counts were recorded for the clone carrying this T cell receptor (beta chain). No antigen is known for it. The ends were cut back, 3 bases at V and 4 bases at J, with 15 bases in the middle. Germline V gives CDR1 DFQATT, CDR2 SNEGSKA (reference sequence). The CDR3 is made up of 14 amino acids. The data belong to a study of T cell repertoires in cytomegalovirus infection. Study-wide context: The study used recently identified HLA-C-restricted and well-studied HLA-B-restricted CMV epitopes.

MiXCR was run by TCRdb on the reads, yielding one entry per CDR3 protein. The sample contains around 900,000 distinct CDR3 sequences, roughly a third of which appear only once. The sequenced sample was cultured CD8+ T cells from PBMCs, obtained from culture after CMV antigen stimulation. The sequence came from a human donor in good health (CMV status not recorded). Some clones in this sample may be carry-over from other donors' samples. This chain joins TRBV20-1 and TRBJ1-2; tentative D call: TRBD1 (6 bases). CDR3 region: CSASHRVESYGYTF. CDR3 DNA sequence: TGCAGTGCTAGCCACAGGGTAGAGTCCTATGGCTACACCTTC.